A few counts support the clone carrying this TCR beta chain. Its antigen is unknown. The V end lost 5 bases, the J end lost 2 bases, and 10 bases lay between the germline ends. CDR3 size: 14 residues. The data were taken from a study of molecular identifiers for immune sequencing clone quantification. Study-level points and caveats: Spiked Jurkat TCR RNA originating from one cell could reportedly be identified amid 850,000 to 1,000,000 naive cells. Shared barcodes on identical TCR molecules could underestimate the sizes of highly expanded clones.

Source material for naive CD8 libraries was about 17,000 to 1,100,000 sorted cells, with 10%, 30% or 50% RNA. Previously published methods and listed TCR primers were used for the bulk TCR libraries. TCRdb used MiXCR to reprocess the PCR reads, holding one entry per CDR3 protein. Of approximately 550,000 distinct CDR3 sequences listed, roughly a fifth are singletons. V gene TRBV12-3 or TRBV12-4 combines with J gene TRBJ2-1; D gene ambiguous. The material sequenced was naive CD8+ T cells from blood, with Jurkat cell RNA spiked in. Subset reported: FACS-sorted CD8+CD4-CCR7+CD45RA+ naive T cells. This sequence was found in a human donor in good health. Some libraries in this study had Jurkat cell RNA spiked in. The CDR3 DNA is TGTGCCAGCAGTCCTTACGATCCCTACAATGAGCAGTTCTTC. Its translation: CASSPYDPYNEQFF.